The rows below give T cell receptor beta chains drawn from one sample of a study of blood T cell repertoires in COVID-19. Sequencing used immunoSEQ multiplex PCR; TCRdb keeps in-frame clones, though not all of them. The sample includes a few hundred thousand clones, 89% of them seen just once. Material: PBMCs or T cells enriched from blood (not recorded which). These TCRs come from a woman aged 40 to 50 who had recovered from COVID-19. CDR3s include the opening cysteine and the closing phenylalanine or tryptophan. The D gene is left open where the match is weak. Clone sizes are given selectively: once, few, many, or a class where the clone is expanded.

TRBJ1-4 TRBV11-2 TRBD1 . 15 TGTGCCAGCAGCCCCGACAGGGAGGTGGAGGAAAAACTGTTTTTT CASSPDREVEEKLFF
TRBJ2-1 TRBV7-2 TRBD1 once 12 TGTGCCAGCAGGCGACAGGGACCGGGGCAGTTCTTC CASRRQGPGQFF
TRBJ2-3 TRBV7-2 . . 15 TGTGCCAGCAGCTTAGAGTGGCGGGGCACAGATACGCAGTATTTT CASSLEWRGTDTQYF
TRBJ2-3 TRBV7-7 TRBD2 . 15 TGTGCTAGCAGCTTTTCTAGCGGGGGCCTAGATACGCAGTATTTT CASSFSSGGLDTQYF
TRBJ1-2 TRBV6-6 . . 12 TGTGCCAGCGAGAGGTTTAACTATGGCTACACCTTC CASERFNYGYTF
TRBJ2-1 TRBV28 . few 16 TGTGCCAGCAGGGACCAGGGGATTAGCGCCCACAATGAGCAGTTCTTC CASRDQGISAHNEQFF
TRBJ1-6 TRBV21-1 . . 14 TGTGCCAGCAGCAAAAACGGGTACAATTCACCCCTCCACTTT CASSKNGYNSPLHF
TRBJ2-1 TRBV19 . . 13 TGTGCCGCGAGCGGAGCATCCTACAATGAGCAGTTCTTC CAASGASYNEQFF
TRBJ2-7 TRBV19 TRBD1 . 18 TGTGCCAGTAGTATAAATTGGGTAAGGGACAGGGTTGGCTACGAGCAGTACTTC CASSINWVRDRVGYEQYF
TRBJ2-7 TRBV19 TRBD1 . 15 TGTGCCAGTACCGACGGACAGGGGGCTCGAGACGAGCAGTACTTC CASTDGQGARDEQYF
TRBJ2-1 TRBV25-1 TRBD1 . 16 TGTGCCAGCAGTCCGGACAGGGGAGCAGGTACAAATGAGCAGTTCTTC CASSPDRGAGTNEQFF
TRBJ1-2 TRBV27 TRBD1 . 14 TGTGCCAGCAGTTTCGGTAGGGACAGCTATGGCTACACCTTC CASSFGRDSYGYTF
TRBJ1-6 TRBV5-8 . . 15 TGTGCCAGCAGCTTCGATAGCAACAGGGATTCACCCCTCCACTTT CASSFDSNRDSPLHF
TRBJ2-7 TRBV3-1/TRBV3-2 . . 13 TGTGCCAGCAGCACCAACAGTGCCTACGAGCAGTACTTC CASSTNSAYEQYF
TRBJ2-5 TRBV29-1 TRBD1 . 12 TGCAGCGTAACAGGGGGCGAAGAGACCCAGTACTTC CSVTGGEETQYF
TRBJ1-5 TRBV7-2 . . 16 TGTGCCAGCAGCTGGGGGACACCAGAGCTCCATCAGCCCCAGCATTTT CASSWGTPELHQPQHF
TRBJ2-7 TRBV13 TRBD2 . 18 TGTGCCAGCAGCCCCCCGGCCCTAGCGGGGGCCGACCCCTACGAGCAGTACTTC CASSPPALAGADPYEQYF
TRBJ2-7 TRBV11-3 . . 12 TGTGCCAGCAGCTTCGACAGATACGAGCAGTACTTC CASSFDRYEQYF
TRBJ1-2 TRBV2 TRBD1 . 14 TGTGCCAGCAGATGGACAGGGGAGACCTATGGCTACACCTTC CASRWTGETYGYTF
TRBJ2-7 TRBV28 . . 11 TGTGCCAGCAGTTCAGCCTACGAGCAGTACTTC CASSSAYEQYF
TRBJ1-6 TRBV29-1 . many 14 TGCAGCGTTGGGTCTGACACCCAAAATTCACCCCTCCACTTT CSVGSDTQNSPLHF
TRBJ2-3 TRBV27 TRBD2 once 17 TGTGCCAGCAGTGCTCCTAGGCGGGGGGGCGTGTTGGATACGCAGTATTTT CASSAPRRGGVLDTQYF
TRBJ2-1 TRBV7-6 TRBD2 . 14 TGTGCCAGCAGCCTAGGACTAGCGGGGAATGAGCAGTTCTTC CASSLGLAGNEQFF
TRBJ1-3 TRBV4-1 TRBD1 . 15 TGCGCCAGCAGCCAGGGAAGGACAGGGGGGAACACCATATATTTT CASSQGRTGGNTIYF
TRBJ2-7 TRBV7-2 . . 13 TGTGCCAGCAGCTTAAGGGGATCCTACGAGCAGTACTTC CASSLRGSYEQYF
TRBJ2-7 TRBV7-2 . . 14 TGTGCCAGCAGCTTAGGCCGGGATTCCTACGAGCAGTACTTC CASSLGRDSYEQYF
TRBJ2-7 TRBV6-2/TRBV6-3 . . 14 TGTGCCAGCAGTTACTTGTTTCAGGGCTACGAGCAGTACTTC CASSYLFQGYEQYF
TRBJ1-5 TRBV7-2 TRBD1 . 16 TGTGCCAGCAGCCCGGGGACAGGGCGTAGCAATCAGCCCCAGCATTTT CASSPGTGRSNQPQHF
TRBJ2-1 TRBV6-4 . . 16 TGTGCCAGCAGTGACTCGAGGAGGGACTCCTACAATGAGCAGTTCTTC CASSDSRRDSYNEQFF
TRBJ2-7 TRBV5-6 TRBD1 few 14 TGTGCCAGCAGCTTGTCGGGACAGGGATACGAGCAGTACTTC CASSLSGQGYEQYF
TRBJ2-3 TRBV7-9 . . 14 TGTGCCAGCAGCGGCCGGGACACCAGAGATACGCAGTATTTT CASSGRDTRDTQYF
TRBJ2-1 TRBV27 . . 15 TGTGCCAGCAGTGGGCTTAGAAGTCTTATCGATGAGCAGTTCTTC CASSGLRSLIDEQFF
TRBJ2-7 TRBV7-2 . . 14 TGTGCCAGCAGCTTAATCAGGGGCGGCTACGAGCAGTACTTC CASSLIRGGYEQYF
TRBJ2-7 TRBV18 TRBD1 . 14 TGTGCCAGCTCGACCGGGACAGAATTCTACGAGCAGTACTTC CASSTGTEFYEQYF
TRBJ1-5 TRBV7-9 TRBD1 . 15 TGTGCCAGCAGCGCCCAGGGGGGTAGCAATCAGCCCCAGCATTTT CASSAQGGSNQPQHF
TRBJ2-5 TRBV19 TRBD1 . 15 TGTGCCAGTAGTCCCGGGAAGGGGGCGTGGGAGACCCAGTACTTC CASSPGKGAWETQYF
TRBJ2-5 TRBV7-9 TRBD1 . 17 TGTGCCAGCAGCTCAGGGGGTAGGGGTCAATCACAAGAGACCCAGTACTTC CASSSGGRGQSQETQYF
TRBJ2-7 TRBV7-9 . . 12 TGTGCCAGCAGAAAAGGGGGCTACGAGCAGTACTTC CASRKGGYEQYF
TRBJ2-3 TRBV4-3 TRBD1 . 17 TGCGCCAGCAGCCAAGATCCCGGGACAGGGGGCACAGATACGCAGTATTTT CASSQDPGTGGTDTQYF
TRBJ2-7 TRBV30 . . 12 TGTGCCTCGGCAGGTCTCCCGTACGAGCAGTACTTC CASAGLPYEQYF
TRBJ1-2 TRBV5-5 TRBD1 . 17 TGTGCCAGCAGCTTGGTTGGACAGGGGGCTGGGAACTATGGCTACACCTTC CASSLVGQGAGNYGYTF
TRBJ1-5 TRBV11-2 . . 14 TGTGCCAGCAGCTCGGGGACAATCAATCAGCCCCAGCATTTT CASSSGTINQPQHF
TRBJ2-1 TRBV11-2 TRBD2 . 15 TGTGCCAGCAGCTTACTCCTAGCGGGAAACAATGAGCAGTTCTTC CASSLLLAGNNEQFF
TRBJ1-1 TRBV2 . . 13 TGTGCCAGCAGTGGATCACGGGGTGTAGGAGCTTTCTTT CASSGSRGVGAFF
TRBJ2-3 TRBV28 TRBD2 . 15 TGTGCCAGCAGTTTTGGGACTAGCGGGGGAGGTCCGCAGTATTTT CASSFGTSGGGPQYF
TRBJ2-1 TRBV29-1 . . 12 TGCAGCGTTGCCCGGCAGGGCAATGAGCAGTTCTTC CSVARQGNEQFF
TRBJ2-7 TRBV9 TRBD2 . 15 TGTGCCAGCAGCGTAGCTTACGGTAGCGGGGACGAGCAGTACTTC CASSVAYGSGDEQYF
TRBJ2-7 TRBV23-1 . . 20 TGCGCCAGCAGTCCCGGTAGGGGGGAGACAGGGAAGACCGGTAATGGCGAGCAGTACTTC CASSPGRGETGKTGNGEQYF
TRBJ1-1 TRBV9 . . 15 TGTGCCAGCAGCCCCCAGGGCCCAGCAGGCACTGAAGCTTTCTTT CASSPQGPAGTEAFF
TRBJ2-5 TRBV6-5 . . 14 TGTGCCAGCAGTTACTCTGGGCGAGGGGAGACCCAGTACTTC CASSYSGRGETQYF
TRBJ2-7 TRBV4-3 . . 14 TGCGCCAGCAGCCAAGACCCGGGTTTTTACGAGCAGTACTTC CASSQDPGFYEQYF
TRBJ1-5 TRBV9 . . 17 TGTGCCAGCAGCGTAGAATGGAGCGCGGGGTACAATCAGCCCCAGCATTTT CASSVEWSAGYNQPQHF
TRBJ1-1 TRBV27 . . 11 TGTGCCAGCCAGGGGCACACTGAAGCTTTCTTT CASQGHTEAFF
TRBJ1-5 TRBV19 . . 17 TGTGCCAGTAGTCCTGGTATGGGTCAGGGGATGAGTCAGCCCCAGCATTTT CASSPGMGQGMSQPQHF
TRBJ1-1 TRBV3-1/TRBV3-2 . . 14 TGTGCCAGCAGCCATTCCCAGGGTTGGACTGAAGCTTTCTTT CASSHSQGWTEAFF